The 10 T cell receptor beta chains presented below share a single source sample, sequenced in a study of T cells expressing NK-cell markers. One entry per CDR3 protein, without DNA, is what TCRdb gives after re-calling the 5' RACE reads. The specimen's table records some 600,000 distinct CDR3 sequences. The sample comprised blood T cells: a sorted CD56 or NKG2C T cell subset, CD4+ or CD8+ T cells, or bulk PBMC T cells (not recorded which). The receptors were sampled from a man between 18 and 35 years old in good health.

The genes are TRBV10-3 and TRBJ2-6; the D call from TCRdb, TRBD1, cannot be confirmed without DNA. This CDR3 contains 13 residues. Germline assignment: CDR1 ENHRY and CDR2 SYGVKD. The CDR3 here is CAPPSRKANDLTF.

The chain links TRBV20-1 to TRBJ2-2; without DNA, the TCRdb call of TRBD2 cannot be checked. The length of the CDR3 is 14 residues. The germline CDR1 and CDR2 sequences are DFQATT and SNEGSKA (reference sequence). The CDR3 sequence is CSAREVTPSGELFF.

The chain is built from TRBV10-3 and TRBJ2-1. The CDR3 is made up of 12 amino acids. The V gene's germline CDR1 is ENHRY and CDR2 SYGVKD. This CDR3 is CAITNGVNEQFF.

This rearrangement joins TRBV28 to TRBJ2-7; TCRdb's assignment of TRBD1 cannot be checked, as there is no DNA. The CDR3 is 12 residues long. Germline V CDR1 and CDR2: MDHEN, SYDVKM. CDR3 amino acids: CASSVRGSEQYF.

This chain links TRBV20-1 with TRBJ2-7. Germline CDR1 and CDR2: DFQATT and SNEGSKA (reference sequence). This CDR3 is built from 13 residues. This CDR3 is CSAQIGVSYEQYF.

The chain is built from TRBV3-1 and TRBJ2-1. The CDR3 extends over 16 amino acids. Germline CDR1 and CDR2: LGHDT and YNNKEL (reference sequence). The CDR3 protein is CASSQPRDLADNEQFF.

This chain links TRBV4-1 with TRBJ2-1; the D gene TCRdb calls, TRBD2, cannot be checked with no DNA. Germline CDR1 MGHRA, CDR2 YSYEKL. This CDR3 comprises 16 residues. CDR3 in amino acids: CASSHDRTSGSNEQFF.

This chain joins TRBV7-2 and TRBJ2-1; the D call from TCRdb, TRBD1, cannot be confirmed without DNA. Germline loops: CDR1 SGHTA, CDR2 FQGNSA. This CDR3 region has 16 residues. This chain's CDR3 is CASSLPPLADYNEQFF.

V gene TRBV6-2 or TRBV6-3 combines with J gene TRBJ2-1; TCRdb indicates TRBD2, and absent DNA this call remains unverified. The CDR3 consists of 14 residues. CDR1 MNHEY and CDR2 SVGEGT come from the germline V gene. The CDR3 here is CASKVASGSNEQFF.

The chain carries TRBV7-2 and TRBJ1-4. In germline, CDR1 is SGHTA, CDR2 FQGNSA. The CDR3 totals 14 residues. Here the CDR3 reads CASSYGTPREKLFF.